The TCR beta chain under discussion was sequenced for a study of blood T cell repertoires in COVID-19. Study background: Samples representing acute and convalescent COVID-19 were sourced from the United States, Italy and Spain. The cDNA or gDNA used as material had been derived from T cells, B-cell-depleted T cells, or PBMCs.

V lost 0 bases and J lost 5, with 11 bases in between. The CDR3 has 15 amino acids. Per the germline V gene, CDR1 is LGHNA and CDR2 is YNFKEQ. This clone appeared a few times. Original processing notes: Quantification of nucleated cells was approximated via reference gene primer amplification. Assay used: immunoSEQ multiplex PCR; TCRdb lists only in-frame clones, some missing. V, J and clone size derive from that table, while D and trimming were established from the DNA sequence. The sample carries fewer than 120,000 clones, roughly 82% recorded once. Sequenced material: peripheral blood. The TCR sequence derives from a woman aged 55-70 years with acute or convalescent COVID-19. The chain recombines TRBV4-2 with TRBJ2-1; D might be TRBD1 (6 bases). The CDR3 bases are TGTGCCAGCAGCCAAGATTGGACAGAGAACAATGAGCAGTTCTTC. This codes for CASSQDWTENNEQFF.